A selection of T cell receptor beta chains follows, all from one sample in a study of blood T cell repertoires in COVID-19. The data were produced by immunoSEQ multiplex PCR, yet TCRdb's version contains in-frame clones alone and is incomplete. The repertoire includes around 300,000 clones, 85% to 90% of them detected once, and roughly 6.3% sits in the top ten. Sequencing used peripheral blood. Receptor source: a woman in her forties or fifties with COVID-19, enrolled during active disease. Both conserved end residues are part of each CDR3.

>TRBJ1-5|TRBV18
CASSPLESNQPQHF
>TRBJ2-2|TRBV27
CASSLSGGSAGELFF
>TRBJ2-5|TRBV7-3
CASSLSQGPQETQYF
>TRBJ1-2|TRBV4-1
CASSQAPGQGAGNYGYTF
>TRBJ2-3|TRBV4-3
CASSQGGGTRNTDTQYF
>TRBJ2-1|TRBV11-3
CASSLDLAGPRGQFF
>TRBJ1-1|TRBV6-4
CASSSAGLPNTEAFF
>TRBJ1-1|TRBV29-1
CSVAGQGQVRAFF
>TRBJ2-3|TRBV5-4
CASSAGTSGSFDTQYF
>TRBJ1-5|TRBV7-9
CASSLGAGKGNQPQHF
>TRBJ1-5|TRBV5-8
CASTPGQLYNQPQHF
>TRBJ1-6|TRBV7-5
CVRSFPKLGAARSPLHF
>TRBJ1-1|TRBV12-3/TRBV12-4
CASQPGLTEAFF
>TRBJ2-7|TRBV19
CASRGTGNEQYF
>TRBJ2-3|TRBV2
CASSESGTESDTQYF